This T cell receptor (beta chain) was recovered during a study of Ad26.COV2.S vaccination and SARS-CoV-2 variants. Study-wide context: Dosing was one shot or two shots 56 days apart. Study outcomes and limitations: There was a possibility that the TCR breadth and depth analyses underestimated total T cell responses. Spike-specific TCR breadth in vaccine recipients exceeded that seen in placebo recipients.

Here immunoSEQ multiplex PCR was the method, and the copy in TCRdb shows in-frame clones only, minus some. The sample carries about 330,000 clones, 90% recorded once. Treatment defined: around 19 received Ad26.COV2.S at low or high dose, single or two shots; roughly 5 received placebo; per-sample allocation not given. Following the first vaccine or placebo injection, samples were taken on day 63. An Ad26 vector was used to express Wuhan-strain SARS-CoV-2 spike as the vaccine. As regards this clone: Antigen specificity is unknown.

This CDR3 has 15 amino acids. Trimming cost V 1 base and J 7 bases; bases outside gene matches: 6. CDR1 SGHDN and CDR2 FVKESK come from the germline V gene. The J gene is TRBJ2-4, the V gene TRBV14; TRBD1 agrees at 8 bases. Sequenced material: peripheral blood, taken in a trial of Ad26.COV2.S vaccine versus placebo. This TCR came from a person aged 18-65 years who received the Ad26.COV2.S COVID-19 vaccine or a placebo. The CDR3 region has the DNA TGTGCCAGCAGCCAAGCGGCAGGGGGCCGGAACATTCAGTACTTC. Protein product: CASSQAAGGRNIQYF.